This T cell receptor beta chain emerged from a study of blood T cell repertoires in COVID-19. Study background: Spain, Italy and the United States supplied samples that represented acute and convalescent COVID-19. T cells, B-cell-depleted T cells, or PBMCs supplied cDNA or gDNA.

V shed 0 bases and J shed 2 bases, with 11 bases lying between them. Germline CDR1 and CDR2: LGHNA and YNFKEQ. The CDR3 runs to 16 residues. In the original workflow: Estimates of nucleated cell counts were drawn from the amplification of reference gene primers. Generated by immunoSEQ multiplex PCR, the TCRdb table keeps only in-frame clones and is missing some. The V and J calls and clone size were taken over from that table, and D and trimming were inferred from the DNA. The repertoire holds some 46,000 clones, around 85% seen once, with approximately 6.9% in the top ten. Sequenced: peripheral blood. The sequence came from a man aged 55 to 70 with acute or convalescent COVID-19. V and J are TRBV4-2 and TRBJ1-3; D gene unclear. In DNA, the CDR3 is TGTGCCAGCAGCCAAGATCGGGCCGGGGCTGGAAACACCATATATTTT. Translated, it gives CASSQDRAGAGNTIYF.